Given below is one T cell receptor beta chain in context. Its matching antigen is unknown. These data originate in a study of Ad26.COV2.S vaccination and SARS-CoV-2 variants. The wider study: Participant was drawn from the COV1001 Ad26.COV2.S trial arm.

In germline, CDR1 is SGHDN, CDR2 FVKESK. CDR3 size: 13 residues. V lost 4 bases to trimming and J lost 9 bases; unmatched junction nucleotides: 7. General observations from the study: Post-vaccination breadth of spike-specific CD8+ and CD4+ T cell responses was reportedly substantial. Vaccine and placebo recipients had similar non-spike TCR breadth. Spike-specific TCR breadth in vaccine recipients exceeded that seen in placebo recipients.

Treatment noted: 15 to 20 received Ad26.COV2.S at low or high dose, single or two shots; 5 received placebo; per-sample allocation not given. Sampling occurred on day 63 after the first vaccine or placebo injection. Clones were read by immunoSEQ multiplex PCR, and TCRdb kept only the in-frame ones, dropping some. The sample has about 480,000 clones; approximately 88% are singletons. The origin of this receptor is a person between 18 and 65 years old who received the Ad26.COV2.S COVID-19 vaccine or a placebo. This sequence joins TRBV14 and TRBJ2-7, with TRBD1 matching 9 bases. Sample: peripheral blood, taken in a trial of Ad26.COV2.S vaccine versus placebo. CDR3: CASSPGQGRSQYF. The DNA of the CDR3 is TGTGCCAGCAGCCCCGGACAGGGGCGGTCGCAGTACTTC.